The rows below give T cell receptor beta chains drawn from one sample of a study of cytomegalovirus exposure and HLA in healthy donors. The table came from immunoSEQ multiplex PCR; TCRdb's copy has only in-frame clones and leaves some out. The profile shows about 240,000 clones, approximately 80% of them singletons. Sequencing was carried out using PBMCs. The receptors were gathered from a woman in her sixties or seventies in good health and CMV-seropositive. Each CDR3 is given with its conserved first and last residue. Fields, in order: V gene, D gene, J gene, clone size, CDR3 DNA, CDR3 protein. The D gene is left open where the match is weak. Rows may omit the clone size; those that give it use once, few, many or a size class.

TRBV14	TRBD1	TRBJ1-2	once	TGTGCCAGCTCCACTCAACGGGGACAGGGAATACCCAACTATGGCTACACCTTC	CASSTQRGQGIPNYGYTF
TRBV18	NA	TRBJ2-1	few	TGTGCCAGCTCACCACCCGTGCGGTACAATGAGCAGTTCTTC	CASSPPVRYNEQFF
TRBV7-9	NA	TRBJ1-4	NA	TGTGCCAGCAGCTTAGCGAGTAGCCGGAATGAAAAACTGTTTTTT	CASSLASSRNEKLFF
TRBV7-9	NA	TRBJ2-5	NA	TGTGCCAGCAGCTTAGGTGGTGGGGGCGGCCAAGAGACCCAGTACTTC	CASSLGGGGGQETQYF
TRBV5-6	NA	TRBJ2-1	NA	TGTGCCAGCAGCTTTACGGGGTCCTACAACGAGCAGTTCTTC	CASSFTGSYNEQFF
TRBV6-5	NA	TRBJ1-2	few	TGTGCCAGCAGACGACAGCTCGATGGCTACACCTTC	CASRRQLDGYTF
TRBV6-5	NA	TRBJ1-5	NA	TGTGCCAGCAGCCCCGTGAGGCAGAATCAGCCCCAGCATTTT	CASSPVRQNQPQHF
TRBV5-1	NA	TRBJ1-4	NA	TGCGCCAGCAGCTTGGAAGGGAGGGGTGAAAAACTGTTTTTT	CASSLEGRGEKLFF
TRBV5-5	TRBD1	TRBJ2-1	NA	TGTGCCAGCAGCTTAGGGGGCTTCAGGGGTAATGAGCAGTTCTTC	CASSLGGFRGNEQFF
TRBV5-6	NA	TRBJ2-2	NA	TGTGCCAGCAGCTTATACATTCCACGGGATCGCGGCACCGGGGAGCTGTTTTTT	CASSLYIPRDRGTGELFF
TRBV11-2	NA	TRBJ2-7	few	TGTGCCAGCAGCTTAGAGAGAGGGGGAGCCCCGTCCGAGCAGTACTTC	CASSLERGGAPSEQYF
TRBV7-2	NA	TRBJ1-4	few	TGTGCCAGCAGCTTGGGGGCGAGGGCTGAAAAACTGTTTTTT	CASSLGARAEKLFF
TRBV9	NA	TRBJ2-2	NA	TGTGCCAGCAGCGTAGTTGGGACTCCGAACACCGGGGAGCTGTTTTTT	CASSVVGTPNTGELFF
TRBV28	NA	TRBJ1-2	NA	TGTGCCAGCAGCTCAGGGATACATGGCCACACCTTC	CASSSGIHGHTF
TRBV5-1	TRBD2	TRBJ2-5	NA	TGCGCCAGCAGCTTGAACGGGAGGGCCTCGGAGACCCAGTACTTC	CASSLNGRASETQYF
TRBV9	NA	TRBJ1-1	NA	TGTGCCAGCAGCGTTGGTGTGGAGGCGCTTACCAACACTGAAGCTTTCTTT	CASSVGVEALTNTEAFF
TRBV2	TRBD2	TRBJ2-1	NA	TGTGCCATAGGGACTAGTAGTAGGAGCGGCAATGAGCAGTTCTTC	CAIGTSSRSGNEQFF
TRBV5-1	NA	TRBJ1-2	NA	TGCGCCAGCAGCTTGGACACGTATGGCTACACCTTC	CASSLDTYGYTF
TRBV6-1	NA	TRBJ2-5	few	TGTGCCAGCAGTGAAGGGGGCGCAAAGGGAGAGACCCAGTACTTC	CASSEGGAKGETQYF
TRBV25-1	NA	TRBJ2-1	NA	TGTGCCAGCAGTGAATCCAGGTCAGGAAAGAATGAGCAGTTCTTC	CASSESRSGKNEQFF
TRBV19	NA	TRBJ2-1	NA	TGTGCCAGTAGTGAGTTAGGGAGCTTCAATGAGCAGTTCTTC	CASSELGSFNEQFF
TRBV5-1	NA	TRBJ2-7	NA	TGCGCCAGCAGCAACCCTCAGTTAACCTACGAGCAGTACTTC	CASSNPQLTYEQYF
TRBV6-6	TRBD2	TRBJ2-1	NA	TGTGCCAGCAGTTACTCGAGTAGCGGGAGTGCCAATGAGCAGTTCTTC	CASSYSSSGSANEQFF
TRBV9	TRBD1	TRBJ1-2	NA	TGTGCCAGCAGCGCGTACAGGGGAAGCGGCTACACCTTC	CASSAYRGSGYTF
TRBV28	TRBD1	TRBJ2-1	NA	TGTGCCAGCAGATTACCACTCGGGACAGGGTTTCGAATTGGCAATGAGCAGTTCTTC	CASRLPLGTGFRIGNEQFF
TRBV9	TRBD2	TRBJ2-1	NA	TGTGCCAGCAGCGTAGCGACTAGCGGGAGGGAAGTTATCAATGAGCAGTTCTTC	CASSVATSGREVINEQFF
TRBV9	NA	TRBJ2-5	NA	TGTGCCAGCAGCGTCGGTTTGACAGGTCAAGAGACCCAGTACTTC	CASSVGLTGQETQYF
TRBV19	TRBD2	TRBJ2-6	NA	TGTGCCAGTAGTACCGGATGGACTAGCTTCAACGTCCTGACTTTC	CASSTGWTSFNVLTF
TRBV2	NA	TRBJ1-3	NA	TGTGCCAGCAGTAGGGAGAAGGGTGGAAACACCATATATTTT	CASSREKGGNTIYF
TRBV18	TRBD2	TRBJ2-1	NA	TGTGCCAGCTCACCACGAGCCCAGGTAGCGGGAGGGATTGTCTATGAGCAGTTCTTC	CASSPRAQVAGGIVYEQFF
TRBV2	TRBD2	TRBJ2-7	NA	TGTGCCCTGGTTGGGGTCCGGGACAAGACTAGCGGGAGACCGTCCTACGAGCAGTACTTC	CALVGVRDKTSGRPSYEQYF
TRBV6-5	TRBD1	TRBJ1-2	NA	TGTGCCAGCAGTTACCTAAGGACAGGGGGCGGCTATGGCTACACCTTC	CASSYLRTGGGYGYTF
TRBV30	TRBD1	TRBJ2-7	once	TGTGCCTGGAGGGTACCGGGACAGTCGTACGAGCAGTACTTC	CAWRVPGQSYEQYF
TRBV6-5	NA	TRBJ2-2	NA	TGTGCCAGCAGTTTTAAGGGGTCGCACACCGGGGAGCTGTTTTTT	CASSFKGSHTGELFF
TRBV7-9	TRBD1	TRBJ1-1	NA	TGTGCCAGCACGGTCCGACAGGGGAACACTGAAGCTTTCTTT	CASTVRQGNTEAFF
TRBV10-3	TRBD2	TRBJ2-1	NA	TGTGCCATCAGTGAAGGGGGACTAGCGGGGAATCTTGATGAGCAGTTCTTC	CAISEGGLAGNLDEQFF
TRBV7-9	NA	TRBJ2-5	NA	TGTGCCAGCAATAGGGTCAGGGACAAGACGAGGGAGACCCAGTACTTC	CASNRVRDKTRETQYF
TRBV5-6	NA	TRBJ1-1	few	TGTGCCAGCAGCTTCCAGAACACTGAAGCTTTCTTT	CASSFQNTEAFF
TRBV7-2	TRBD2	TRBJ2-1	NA	TGTGCCAGCAGCTTAGCCCAGCTAGCGGGAGTTTACAATGAGCAGTTCTTC	CASSLAQLAGVYNEQFF